This T cell receptor beta chain was documented in a study of CD8+CD57+ T cells in acquired aplastic anemia. Concerning this clonotype itself: Since no conserved phenylalanine or tryptophan closes the CDR3, a read error is the likely cause. It is unclear where the CDR3 begins or ends on the DNA, so no DNA is shown, and the CDR3 is as TCRdb lists it.

Patients chosen for sequencing had CD8+CD57+ cells that had expanded, as shown by flow cytometry. Germline CDR1 reads LNHNV; CDR2 reads YYDKDF (reference sequence). The CDR3 totals 8 residues, both ends included. CDR3 and TCR beta VDJ profiling relied on a genomic DNA template. From the reads, TCRdb called clonotypes with MiXCR, one entry per CDR3 protein. Of fewer than 250,000 distinct CDR3 sequences detected, 40% to 50% appear once; the ten largest clones hold about 7.8%. This chain uses TRBV15 with TRBJ2-3; TRBD1 is the table's D call, not checked against the DNA. The sequenced sample was sorted CD4+, CD8+, or CD8+CD57+ T cells (not recorded which) from PBMCs. The TCR was taken from a human donor with aplastic anemia. Here the CDR3 reads CATSGTGI.